The 6 T cell receptor beta chains given below trace back to one sample, sequenced in a study of blood T cell repertoires in COVID-19. Libraries were prepared by immunoSEQ multiplex PCR; TCRdb keeps only in-frame clonotypes and omits some of them. Here the sample spans some 190,000 clones, 84% being singletons. Material: PBMCs or T cells enriched from blood (not recorded which). The receptor source for this set is a woman under 40 who had been exposed to COVID-19.

This clone was counted a few times. The chain uses TRBV10-1 and TRBJ2-5; 7 nucleotides agree with TRBD1. This CDR3 is built from 13 residues. Per germline, CDR1 WNHNN and CDR2 SYGVQD (reference sequence). V lost 4 bases to trimming and J lost 5 bases; unmatched junction nucleotides: 4. CDR3 loop: CASSGQGPETQYF. In DNA, the CDR3 is TGCGCCAGCAGTGGACAGGGACCCGAGACCCAGTACTTC.

This clone was found a few times. The chain employs TRBV5-4 and TRBJ2-7; unclear D gene. V dropped 4 bases and J dropped 0 bases, with 14 bases sitting between them. The CDR3 extends over 15 amino acids. Germline CDR1 SGHNT, CDR2 YYREEE (reference sequence). The CDR3 bases are TGTGCCAGCAGCCGGCCGGCAGACTCCTCCTACGAGCAGTACTTC. This gives the protein CASSRPADSSYEQYF.

The rearrangement links TRBV18 to TRBJ2-1; no clear D. This CDR3 has 12 residues. The V end lost 5 bases, the J end lost 5 bases, and 7 bases lay between the germline ends. Germline loops: CDR1 KGHSH, CDR2 LQKENI. Here the CDR3 DNA reads TGTGCCAGCTCATCCCGTCACAATGAGCAGTTCTTC. Residues: CASSSRHNEQFF.

This chain links TRBV18 with TRBJ2-3; 9 positions match TRBD1. The trim removed 3 bases at V and 2 bases at J, leaving 6 bases unmatched. The CDR3 has 16 amino acids. CDR1 and CDR2 (germline): KGHSH, LQKENI. CDR3 residues: CASSPYRGQDTDTQYF. The CDR3 region has the DNA TGTGCCAGCTCACCTTACAGGGGGCAGGACACAGATACGCAGTATTTT. Full variable domain (rest looked up from reference TRBV18 and TRBJ2-3): NAGVMQNPRHLVRRRGQEARLRCSPMKGHSHVYWYRQLPEEGLKFMVYLQKENIIDESGMPKERFSAEFPKEGPSILRIQQVVRGDSAAYFCASSPYRGQDTDTQYFGPGTRLTVL.

The chain recombines TRBV27 with TRBJ1-1, with unresolved D. CDR3 length equals 14 residues. Trimming stripped 4 bases from V and 0 bases from J, with 9 bases between. From germline, CDR1 is MNHEY and CDR2 SMNVEV (reference sequence). CDR3 DNA: TGTGCCAGCAGTTGGGAGGGTTTGAACACTGAAGCTTTCTTT. Its translation: CASSWEGLNTEAFF.

CDR3 DNA sequence: TGCAGCGTTTGGACAGCGACTAACTATGGCTACACCTTC. This sequence encodes CSVWTATNYGYTF. The genes are TRBV29-1 and TRBJ1-2, with D perhaps TRBD1 (6 bases). Trimming cost V 5 bases and J 0 bases, with 10 bases left between them. Germline loops: CDR1 SQVTM, CDR2 ANQGSEA. The CDR3 runs 13 residues.